The 27 T cell receptor beta chains given below trace back to one sample, sequenced in a study of shared clonotypes between healthy human individuals. The protocol was immunoSEQ multiplex PCR, while the TCRdb copy is restricted to in-frame clones and leaves out a portion. The sample yields 400,000 to 600,000 clones, about 85% seen once. Sequencing used PBMCs. The receptors originated from a woman in her 40s in good health. Some clones in this sample may be carry-over from other donors' samples.

V usage is TRBV7-2 and J usage is TRBJ1-2; D gene ambiguous. From germline, CDR1 is SGHTA and CDR2 FQGNSA. V gave up 5 bases and J gave up 0 bases, with 13 bases separating them. There are 15 residues in the CDR3. The chain's CDR3 is CASSLNPAANYGYTF. The CDR3 nucleotides read TGTGCCAGCAGCCTCAATCCAGCCGCTAACTATGGCTACACCTTC. The whole variable domain, remainder taken from reference TRBV7-2 and TRBJ1-2, is GAGVSQSPSNKVTEKGKDVELRCDPISGHTALYWYRQSLGQGLEFLIYFQGNSAPDKSGLPSDRFSAERTGGSVSTLTIQRTQQEDSAVYLCASSLNPAANYGYTFGSGTRLTVV.

The chain employs TRBV5-4 and TRBJ2-5; 7 nucleotides line up with TRBD2. CDR3 size: 15 residues. Per the germline V gene, CDR1 is SGHNT and CDR2 is YYREEE (reference sequence). The V segment lost 2 bases and the J segment 4 bases; nucleotides outside the gene matches: 8. The CDR3 DNA follows: TGTGCCAGCAGCTTTGGGGGAGGGCCGCGAGAGACCCAGTACTTC. Amino acid sequence: CASSFGGGPRETQYF.

The chain employs TRBV6-1 and TRBJ1-1; D call uncertain. This CDR3 spans 12 amino acids. The ends were cut back, 7 bases at V and 1 base at J, with 7 bases in the middle. Germline CDR1 and CDR2: MNHNS and SASEGT. The CDR3 coding sequence is TGTGCCAGCATGGCGGAGAACACTGAAGCTTTCTTT. Translating it yields CASMAENTEAFF.

V usage is TRBV5-4 and J usage is TRBJ2-7; tentative D call: TRBD1 (6 bases). Germline V CDR1 and CDR2: SGHNT, YYREEE (reference sequence). The CDR3 covers 16 residues. The V end was cut by 0 bases, the J end by 5 bases, with 18 bases between. The CDR3 here is CASSLAGGRVTHEQYF. The CDR3 nucleotides are TGTGCCAGCAGCTTGGCTGGGGGCAGGGTTACCCACGAGCAGTACTTC.

The rearrangement joins TRBV19 to TRBJ1-5; D perhaps matches TRBD1 (5 bases). Trimming removed 2 bases from V and 9 bases from J, with 17 bases in between. Germline assignment: CDR1 LNHDA and CDR2 SQIVND (reference sequence). The CDR3 has 15 residues. The DNA of the CDR3 is TGTGCCAGTAGTATAAGGGACGGCCCCATACGGCCCCAGCATTTT. Translating gives CASSIRDGPIRPQHF.

This clone was seen a single time. The rearrangement joins TRBV30 to TRBJ2-3; a possible D gene is TRBD1 (7 bases). The CDR3 is 15 residues long. The germline V gene encodes CDR1 GTSNPN and CDR2 SVGIG (reference sequence). Trimming took off 2 bases at V and 2 bases at J, with 14 bases between the two ends. Written as DNA, the CDR3 is TGTGCCTGGAGTCCGGGGGACAGAGACACAGATACGCAGTATTTT. The encoded protein is CAWSPGDRDTDTQYF.

The chain joins TRBV27 to TRBJ1-2, with D unclear. The CDR3 has 14 residues. Per germline, CDR1 MNHEY and CDR2 SMNVEV (reference sequence). The V end was cut by 2 bases, the J end by 6 bases, with 13 bases between. CDR3 bases: TGTGCCAGCAGTTTAGTGTGGGGAGGGAATGGCTACACCTTC. Translated: CASSLVWGGNGYTF.

V gene TRBV29-1 combines with J gene TRBJ1-2; perhaps TRBD1 as D (5 bases). The V end was cut by 4 bases, the J end by 4 bases, with 10 bases between. This CDR3 contains 12 residues. CDR1 is SQVTM and CDR2 is ANQGSEA in the germline V gene. CDR3 coding DNA: TGCAGCGTTGCACAGGCAACCTATGGCTACACCTTC. The encoded protein is CSVAQATYGYTF.

This clone has just a few counts. V usage is TRBV2 and J usage is TRBJ2-1; the match to TRBD2 covers 8 bases. J lost 8 bases, V lost 8 bases, and 11 bases had no gene match. CDR1 is SNHLY and CDR2 is FYNNEI in the germline V gene. CDR3 length: 14 residues. For the CDR3, the DNA is TGTGCCAGCGAACCAGCGGGAGTTTTCGATGAGCAGTTCTTC. It is translated as CASEPAGVFDEQFF.

The chain couples TRBV9 to TRBJ1-2; D unresolved. The CDR3 loop spans 15 amino acids. CDR1 is SGDLS and CDR2 is YYNGEE in the germline V gene. Trimming shortened V by 4 bases and J by 2 bases, and 15 bases separated the two germline ends. The CDR3 coding sequence is TGTGCCAGCAGCCCTCGGAGGGTAGACAACTATGGCTACACCTTC. The encoded protein is CASSPRRVDNYGYTF. Filled out from reference TRBV9 and TRBJ1-2, the complete variable domain reads DSGVTQTPKHLITATGQRVTLRCSPRSGDLSVYWYQQSLDQGLQFLIQYYNGEERAKGNILERFSAQQFPDLHSELNLSSLELGDSALYFCASSPRRVDNYGYTFGSGTRLTVV.

This clone was seen once. The gene calls are TRBV21-1 and TRBJ2-7; TRBD1, as called in the table, went unchecked against the DNA. TRBV21-1 is noted as a pseudogene. The CDR3 totals 14 residues. Written as DNA, the CDR3 is TGTGCCAGCAGTCCTCAGGGGAGAAACTACGAGCAGTACTTC. Protein product: CASSPQGRNYEQYF.

This chain joins TRBV5-1 and TRBJ2-1; 10 positions agree with TRBD2. V dropped 4 bases and J dropped 0; count of bases not matched to a gene: 7. This CDR3 spans 17 amino acids. CDR1 is SGHRS, CDR2 YFSETQ, per germline. CDR3 region: CASSVGTSVSSYNEQFF. CDR3 sequence (DNA): TGCGCCAGCAGCGTTGGGACTAGCGTTAGCTCCTACAATGAGCAGTTCTTC.

About this clone itself: A much larger clone lies one base from this, so it may be a read error. The gene calls are TRBV27 and TRBJ1-5; the D gene is possibly TRBD1 (6 bases). The CDR3 totals 13 residues. CDR1 MNHEY and CDR2 SMNVEV come from the germline V gene (reference sequence). Between the trimmed V and J ends, which lost 5 bases and 4 bases, there was a span of 9 bases. In DNA, the CDR3 is TGTGCCAGCAGTGAGGACAGAAATCAGCCCCAGCATTTT. It yields the protein CASSEDRNQPQHF.

This clone was seen once. One junction end disagrees with the germline gene, perhaps due to a read error. The J gene is TRBJ2-1, the V gene TRBV7-7; 9 bases agree with TRBD1. Germline values: CDR1 SSHAT, CDR2 FNYEAQ (reference sequence). There are 14 residues in the CDR3. As DNA, the CDR3 is TGTGCTAGCAGCTCCGGACAGGGGCTGGATGAGCAGTTCTTC. Translated: CASSSGQGLDEQFF.

The rearrangement joins TRBV30 to TRBJ2-1; D perhaps matches TRBD2 (5 bases). CDR1 is GTSNPN, CDR2 SVGIG, per germline (reference sequence). This CDR3 is 14 amino acids long. V was pared by 0 bases and J by 4 bases, with 10 bases between. CDR3 residues: CAWSVSGLYNEQFF. The DNA for the CDR3 is TGTGCCTGGAGTGTCTCTGGACTTTACAATGAGCAGTTCTTC.

The rearrangement links TRBV9 to TRBJ2-1; D is ambiguous. Trimming stripped 2 bases from V and 0 bases from J, with 9 bases between. The CDR3 consists of 15 residues. Germline CDR1 and CDR2: SGDLS and YYNGEE. In DNA form, the CDR3 reads TGTGCCAGCAGCGTTCAGGTTACCTCCTACAATGAGCAGTTCTTC. Its protein product is CASSVQVTSYNEQFF. The full variable domain, with the rest looked up from reference TRBV9 and TRBJ2-1, is DSGVTQTPKHLITATGQRVTLRCSPRSGDLSVYWYQQSLDQGLQFLIQYYNGEERAKGNILERFSAQQFPDLHSELNLSSLELGDSALYFCASSVQVTSYNEQFFGPGTRLTVL.

This chain connects TRBV2 to TRBJ2-7, with 10 bases lining up with TRBD1. The germline V gene encodes CDR1 SNHLY and CDR2 FYNNEI. V dropped 4 bases and J dropped 2; count of bases not matched to a gene: 2. The CDR3 has 14 amino acids. The CDR3: CASSVGQGTYEQYF. The CDR3 DNA reads TGTGCCAGCAGTGTGGGACAGGGGACCTACGAGCAGTACTTC. The entire variable domain, with the rest obtained from reference TRBV2 and TRBJ2-7, is as follows: EPEVTQTPSHQVTQMGQEVILRCVPISNHLYFYWYRQILGQKVEFLVSFYNNEISEKSEIFDDQFSVERPDGSNFTLKIRSTKLEDSAMYFCASSVGQGTYEQYFGPGTRLTVT.

This clone was counted a few times. V is TRBV15 and J is TRBJ2-7; 11 nucleotides match TRBD1. V lost 6 bases, J lost 6 bases, and 4 bases stayed unmatched. The CDR3 contains 13 residues. CDR1 is LNHNV, CDR2 YYDKDF, per germline (reference sequence). The DNA of the CDR3 is TGTGCCACCAGTCAGGACAGGGGGCGCGAGCAGTACTTC. This gives the protein CATSQDRGREQYF.

The rearrangement joins TRBV27 to TRBJ1-4; 7 bases are a match to TRBD1. In germline, CDR1 is MNHEY, CDR2 SMNVEV (reference sequence). The length of the CDR3 is 17 residues. V gave up 6 bases and J gave up 8 bases; unmatched junction bases: 18. DNA for the CDR3: TGTGCCAGCAGACCCCGACAGGGCATTCTAAGTGAGGAAAAACTGTTTTTT. As protein: CASRPRQGILSEEKLFF.

The chain joins TRBV7-2 to TRBJ2-7; D remains unclear. The CDR3 is made up of 15 amino acids. Trimming shortened V by 5 bases and J by 4 bases, and 18 bases separated the two germline ends. Germline assignment: CDR1 SGHTA and CDR2 FQGNSA. CDR3 residues: CASSPLTESPYEQYF. CDR3 bases: TGTGCCAGCAGCCCCTTGACCGAGTCCCCGTACGAGCAGTACTTC.

This clone was counted a single time. CDR3 amino acids: CASSKQGHNNEKLFF. CDR3 DNA sequence: TGTGCCAGTAGTAAACAGGGACATAATAATGAAAAACTGTTTTTT. The chain employs TRBV19 and TRBJ1-4; a weak D match, TRBD1 (6 bases). There are 15 residues in the CDR3. In germline, CDR1 is LNHDA, CDR2 SQIVND (reference sequence). Trimming removed 4 bases at V and 4 bases at J, with 13 bases between.

V and J are TRBV6-1 and TRBJ1-2; 11 bases match TRBD1. CDR1 MNHNS and CDR2 SASEGT come from the germline V gene. This CDR3 has 16 residues. J gave up 4 bases and V 3 bases, and 7 bases lay outside the gene matches. The CDR3 DNA is TGTGCCAGCAGTGATCGGGACAGGGGGTTTTTCTATGGCTACACCTTC. It yields the protein CASSDRDRGFFYGYTF.

This clone was detected only a few times. This rearrangement joins TRBV5-6 to TRBJ1-1; 7 bases agree with TRBD1. The CDR3 sequence is 14 residues long. Germline V gene lookup returns CDR1 SGHDT and CDR2 YYEEEE. V shed 4 bases and J 0 bases; nucleotides not matched to a gene: 3. The CDR3 reads CASSETGMNTEAFF. In DNA form, the CDR3 reads TGTGCCAGCAGCGAGACAGGGATGAACACTGAAGCTTTCTTT.

CDR3 nucleotides: TGTGCCAGCAGTGACTCAGCCAATCAGCCCCAGCATTTT. Translation: CASSDSANQPQHF. The chain recombines TRBV6-4 with TRBJ1-5; no reliable D call. With 0 bases removed from V and 3 bases from J, the gap between germline ends came to 3 bases. Germline lookup yields CDR1 MRHNA and CDR2 SNTAGT. CDR3 length: 13 amino acids.

This clone showed up just once. V is TRBV27 and J is TRBJ2-5, with D unclear. TRBJ2-7 explains the end of the DNA better; the J call may be wrong. The germline CDR1 and CDR2 sequences are MNHEY and SMNVEV (reference sequence). There are 13 residues in the CDR3. The CDR3 region is CASSFGSAYEQYF. CDR3 in DNA: TGTGCCAGCAGTTTCGGATCGGCCTACGAGCAGTACTTC.

This clone was found a few times. V gene TRBV28 combines with J gene TRBJ2-1; 7 bases fit TRBD1. J was trimmed by 8 bases and V by 6 bases; bases with no gene match: 13. CDR3 length equals 15 residues. Germline V CDR1 and CDR2: MDHEN, SYDVKM. The CDR3 DNA follows: TGTGCCAGCAGCCTACAACGACAGGGATGGCATGAGCAGTTCTTC. Residues: CASSLQRQGWHEQFF.

This clone appeared many times. This specimen includes other DNA sequences encoding the same CDR3. The CDR3 protein is CASSQGLDSQGAFF. Here the CDR3 DNA reads TGTGCCAGCAGCCAAGGCCTGGACAGCCAGGGGGCTTTCTTT. J is TRBJ1-1 and V is TRBV4-2, with TRBD1 as a possible D gene (6 bases). This CDR3 has 14 amino acids. The V end was cut by 1 base, the J end by 11 bases, with 17 bases between. Germline V gives CDR1 LGHNA, CDR2 YNFKEQ.